This record concerns one T cell receptor beta chain sequence. Germline CDR1 and CDR2: SGHVS and FQNEAQ. Trimming left V 3 bases short and J 3 bases short, with 5 bases between. The CDR3 has 12 amino acids. This entry is derived from a study of blood T cell repertoires in COVID-19. The wider study: There were acute and convalescent COVID-19 samples, and they came from the United States, Italy and Spain. Sources were T cells, B-cell-depleted T cells, or PBMCs; the material itself was cDNA or gDNA.

Original data processing: From reference gene primer amplification, estimates of nucleated cell counts were derived. Measured with immunoSEQ multiplex PCR; TCRdb has only the in-frame clones, and not every one. V and J calls and clone size are those listed in that table; D and trimming were worked out from the DNA. The repertoire includes 150,000 to 200,000 clones, roughly 86% of them detected once, and around 3.3% sits in the top ten. The clonotype was recovered from a man between 65 and 85 years old with acute or convalescent COVID-19. The sample taken for sequencing was peripheral blood. The V call is TRBV7-8, the J call TRBJ1-1; D not resolved. The CDR3 DNA reads TGTGCCAGCAGCTTCCTTGACACTGAAGCTTTCTTT. Its translation is CASSFLDTEAFF. Supplemented by reference TRBV7-8 and TRBJ1-1, the full variable domain reads GAGVSQSPRYKVAKRGQDVALRCDPISGHVSLFWYQQALGQGPEFLTYFQNEAQLDKSGLPSDRFFAERPEGSVSTLKIQRTQQEDSAVYLCASSFLDTEAFFGQGTRLTVV.